The source of this TCR beta chain is a study of OX40 agonist ivuxolimab in advanced cancers. Overall study: Antecedent anti-PD-1, anti-PD-L1 or anti-CTLA-4 therapy was permissible, with roughly 40% having received some.

The count of this clone is one. Its target is unknown. Germline V gives CDR1 ENHRY, CDR2 SYGVKD. Between the trimmed V and J ends, which lost 4 bases and 8 bases, there was a span of 9 bases. The CDR3 covers 13 residues. General study points: Dosing at 0.1 to 3.0 mg/kg was accompanied by clonal expansion of CD4+ and CD8+ blood T cells by week 6.

The table came from immunoSEQ multiplex PCR; TCRdb's copy has only in-frame clones and leaves some out. The table includes around 84,000 clones, approximately 90% detected once. The input for sequencing was CD4+ or CD8+ T cells sorted from blood, taken in a trial of the OX40 agonist ivuxolimab. The receptor comes from an adult with an advanced solid tumor such as melanoma, head and neck, liver or kidney cancer. The chain links TRBV10-3 to TRBJ1-6; D gene unclear. CDR3: CAISVQTDSPLHF. Written as DNA, the CDR3 is TGTGCCATCAGTGTTCAAACAGATTCACCCCTCCACTTT.